This T cell receptor beta chain was profiled in a study of shared clonotypes between healthy human individuals. Whole-study findings and limits: Estimated clonotype richness was generally higher in naive than memory subsets.

This CDR3 region has 16 residues. V was trimmed by 8 bases and J by 1 base, leaving 18 bases between them. CDR1 is MNHEY, CDR2 SMNVEV, per germline (reference sequence). Comment on this clone: What it binds is not known.

Clones were read by immunoSEQ multiplex PCR, and TCRdb kept only the in-frame ones, dropping some. This table has about 2.3 million clones, roughly 93% appearing once. This TCR derives from a young man in good health. Some clones in this sample may be carry-over from other donors' samples. The chain links TRBV27 to TRBJ1-5; D is ambiguous. Sequencing used naive CD4+ T cells from PBMCs. Subset denoted: CD45RA+ positively selected. CDR3 sequence reads: CASGLREGSSNQPQHF. As DNA, the CDR3 is TGTGCCAGCGGACTTAGGGAGGGCTCGAGCAATCAGCCCCAGCATTTT.